Listed below are T cell receptor beta chains from one sample, sequenced in a study of cytomegalovirus exposure and HLA in healthy donors. This table comes from immunoSEQ multiplex PCR, and its TCRdb copy is limited to in-frame clones, with some not included. The table includes more than 100,000 clones, about 83% detected once. Sequenced material: PBMCs. The receptors stem from a middle-aged woman in good health and CMV-seropositive. Both conserved end residues are part of each CDR3. The D gene is left open where the match is weak. Clone size is shown for a subset of rows, as once, few, many or a class of expanded clone.

V	size	J	D	CDR3	DNA
TRBV6-1	-	TRBJ2-5	-	CASSDRGSWQETQYF	TGTGCCAGCAGTGACAGGGGATCGTGGCAAGAGACCCAGTACTTC
TRBV7-2	-	TRBJ2-7	TRBD2	CASSLAGLAGGRWDEQYF	TGTGCCAGCAGCTTAGCGGGACTAGCGGGAGGCCGTTGGGACGAGCAGTACTTC
TRBV9	-	TRBJ1-2	-	CASSQTGDNYGYTF	TGTGCCAGCAGCCAAACAGGAGATAACTATGGCTACACCTTC
TRBV7-2	-	TRBJ2-5	-	CASSLVPWGAGQETQYF	TGTGCCAGCAGCTTAGTCCCTTGGGGTGCGGGGCAAGAGACCCAGTACTTC
TRBV6-6	-	TRBJ2-2	-	CASSYEAHGELFF	TGTGCCAGCAGTTACGAGGCCCACGGGGAGCTGTTTTTT
TRBV11-2	-	TRBJ2-3	-	CASSLARGGPSTDTQYF	TGTGCCAGCAGCTTAGCCCGTGGCGGTCCTAGCACAGATACGCAGTATTTT
TRBV6-1	once	TRBJ1-6	-	CASSEAANSPLHF	TGTGCCAGCAGTGAAGCTGCGAATTCCCCCCTCCACTTT
TRBV2	-	TRBJ1-1	TRBD1	CASRYQGANTEAFF	TGTGCCAGCAGATACCAGGGGGCGAACACTGAAGCTTTCTTT
TRBV29-1	-	TRBJ2-7	-	CSVEQGNHEQYF	TGCAGCGTTGAACAGGGGAACCACGAGCAGTACTTC
TRBV6-6	-	TRBJ1-2	TRBD1	CASSYPGGDGYTF	TGTGCCAGCAGTTACCCAGGGGGCGACGGCTACACCTTC
TRBV5-4	once	TRBJ2-2	TRBD2	CASSLGLAGGLPGELFF	TGTGCCAGCAGCTTAGGACTAGCGGGGGGGCTCCCCGGGGAGCTGTTTTTT